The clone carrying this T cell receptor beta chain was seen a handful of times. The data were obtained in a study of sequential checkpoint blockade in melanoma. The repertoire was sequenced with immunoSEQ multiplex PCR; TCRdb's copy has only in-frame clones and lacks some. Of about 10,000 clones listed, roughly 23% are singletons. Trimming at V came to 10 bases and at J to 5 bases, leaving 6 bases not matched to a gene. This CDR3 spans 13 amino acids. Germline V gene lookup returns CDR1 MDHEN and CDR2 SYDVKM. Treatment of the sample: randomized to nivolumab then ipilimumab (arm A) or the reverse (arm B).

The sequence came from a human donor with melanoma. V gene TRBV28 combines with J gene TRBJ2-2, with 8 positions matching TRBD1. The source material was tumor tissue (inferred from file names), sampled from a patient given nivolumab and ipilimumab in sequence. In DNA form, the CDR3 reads TGTGCCACCACAGGGGGTGATACCGGGGAGCTGTTTTTT. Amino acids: CATTGGDTGELFF.